These T cell receptor beta chains were read from a single sample in a study of T cells in Graves' hyperthyroidism and ophthalmopathy. TCRdb independently ran MiXCR on the multiplex PCR reads; one entry per CDR3 protein. The sample carries 370,000 or so distinct CDR3 sequences, roughly 25% recorded once. The sample was blood. Receptor source: a man between 50 and 59 years old with Graves' hyperthyroidism. Both conserved end residues are part of each CDR3. The order of the fields is clone size, D gene, J gene, V gene, CDR3 DNA, CDR3 protein. D genes are given only for firm matches. Clone size is shown for a subset of rows, as once, few, many or a class of expanded clone.

many	NA	TRBJ2-1	TRBV3-1	TGTGCCAGCAGCCCAGGGACGTTGAGCTCCTACAATGAGCAGTTCTTC	CASSPGTLSSYNEQFF
many	TRBD2	TRBJ2-7	TRBV20-1	TGCAGTGCTAGAGATGCACTAGCGGGAGGATCCTACGAGCAGTACTTC	CSARDALAGGSYEQYF
few	NA	TRBJ2-7	TRBV4-1	TGCGCCAGCAGCCAAGAGGTGGGCAGGAGTTACGAGCAGTACTTC	CASSQEVGRSYEQYF
few	NA	TRBJ1-5	TRBV20-1	TGCAGTGCCAGAAACGGGGGACACCAAACGGTGAGCAATCAGCCCCAGCATTTT	CSARNGGHQTVSNQPQHF
many	NA	TRBJ2-5	TRBV11-2	TGTGCCAGCAGCTTAGGAAGGATAGGGGAGACCCAGTACTTC	CASSLGRIGETQYF
few	NA	TRBJ1-1	TRBV11-2	TGTGCCAGCAGCTTATTCGGGGAAGCGAACACTGAAGCTTTCTTT	CASSLFGEANTEAFF
NA	TRBD2	TRBJ2-7	TRBV10-3	TGTGCCATCGCCGGCCGGCGGGAGATTGACGAGCAGTACTTC	CAIAGRREIDEQYF
many	NA	TRBJ1-2	TRBV7-9	TGTGCCAGCAGCCCCCTGGACAGAGCTAACTATGGCTACACCTTC	CASSPLDRANYGYTF
NA	NA	TRBJ2-1	TRBV9	TGTGCCAGCAGCGTAGGAGGGGACTCCTACAATGAGCAGTTCTTC	CASSVGGDSYNEQFF
few	NA	TRBJ2-5	TRBV2	TGTGCCAGCAGTTTTTCCGAAGAGACCCAGTACTTC	CASSFSEETQYF